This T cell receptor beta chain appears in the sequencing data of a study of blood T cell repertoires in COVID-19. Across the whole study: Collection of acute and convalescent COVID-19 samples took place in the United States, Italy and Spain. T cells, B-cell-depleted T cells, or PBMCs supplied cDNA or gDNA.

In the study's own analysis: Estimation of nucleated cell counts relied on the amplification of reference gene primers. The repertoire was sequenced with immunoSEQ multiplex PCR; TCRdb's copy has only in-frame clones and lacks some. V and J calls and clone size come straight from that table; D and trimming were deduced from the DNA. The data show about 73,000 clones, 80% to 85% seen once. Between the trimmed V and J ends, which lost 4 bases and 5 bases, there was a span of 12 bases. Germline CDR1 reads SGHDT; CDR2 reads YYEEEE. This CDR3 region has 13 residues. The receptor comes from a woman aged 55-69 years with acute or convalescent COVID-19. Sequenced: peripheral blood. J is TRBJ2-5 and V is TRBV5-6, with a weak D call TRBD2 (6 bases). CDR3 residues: CASSLLAVETQYF. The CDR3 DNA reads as TGTGCCAGCAGCCTACTAGCTGTTGAGACCCAGTACTTC.